A selection of T cell receptor beta chains follows, all from one sample in a study of cytomegalovirus exposure and HLA in healthy donors. Sequenced by immunoSEQ multiplex PCR; TCRdb stores in-frame clones only, minus some. The sample lists some 190,000 clones; around 82% were seen once. The source material was PBMCs. These TCRs come from a man aged 18 to 35 in good health and CMV-seronegative. Each CDR3 is given with its conserved first and last residue. D genes are given only for firm matches. Where a row states a size, it is once, few, many or the class of an expanded clone; other rows omit it.

J gene | D gene | clone size | V gene | CDR3 DNA | CDR3 protein
TRBJ2-2 | . | . | TRBV19 | TGTGCCAGTCTCCGTTCCACCAGGGCCACCGGGGAGCTGTTTTTT | CASLRSTRATGELFF
TRBJ2-5 | . | . | TRBV2 | TGTGCCAGCAGTGAACCTCTACGGGTGGCGATGGGGACCCAGTACTTC | CASSEPLRVAMGTQYF
TRBJ1-4 | TRBD1 | . | TRBV4-1 | TGCGCCAGCAGCCAACCCTTACAGGGGGCAAAAACTGAAAAACTGTTTTTT | CASSQPLQGAKTEKLFF
TRBJ2-7 | . | . | TRBV7-2 | TGTGCCAGCAGCCCAACGGCCAGGCAGGGGCAGTACTTC | CASSPTARQGQYF
TRBJ1-2 | TRBD1 | . | TRBV5-6 | TGTGCCAGCAGCTTGGGGACAGGGGGCGCACCACAGGGCTACACCTTC | CASSLGTGGAPQGYTF
TRBJ2-3 | TRBD2 | . | TRBV5-1 | TGCGCCAGCAGCTTGGCCGCGCTAGCGGGGAACACAGATACGCAGTATTTT | CASSLAALAGNTDTQYF
TRBJ2-5 | TRBD2 | . | TRBV9 | TGTGCCAGCAGCCCCGAGCTAGCGGGGGGGCTGGAGACCCAGTACTTC | CASSPELAGGLETQYF
TRBJ2-7 | . | few | TRBV6-5 | TGTGCCAGCAGTTACGGACAGATCTACGAGCAGTACTTC | CASSYGQIYEQYF
TRBJ1-1 | . | . | TRBV15 | TGTGCCACCAGCAGAGTTCACGGGTCCGCTGAAGCTTTCTTT | CATSRVHGSAEAFF
TRBJ2-1 | . | . | TRBV6-6 | TGTGCCAGCAGTTCTCTAGGTAATGAGCAGTTCTTC | CASSSLGNEQFF
TRBJ2-7 | . | . | TRBV19 | TGTGCCAGTAGTACCCGACAGGAACCTCCCTACGAGCAGTACTTC | CASSTRQEPPYEQYF
TRBJ2-3 | TRBD2 | . | TRBV4-3 | TGCGCCAGCAGCCTATCGGGGCGGGGGAGCACAGATACGCAGTATTTT | CASSLSGRGSTDTQYF
TRBJ1-2 | TRBD1 | . | TRBV19 | TGTGCCAGTAGTATACAGGGGGCGTTTGTCTATGGCTACACCTTC | CASSIQGAFVYGYTF
TRBJ2-1 | TRBD1 | . | TRBV30 | TGTGCCTGGAGATCGAAGGGGGCTAATGAGCAGTTCTTC | CAWRSKGANEQFF
TRBJ1-5 | . | . | TRBV19 | TGTGCCAGTAGTCTCGGCACTAGACACAATCAGCCCCAGCATTTT | CASSLGTRHNQPQHF
TRBJ2-5 | TRBD2 | once | TRBV10-3 | TGTGCCATCAGTGAGAGAGGACTAGCGGGAGGCGGCGCCGAGACCCAGTACTTC | CAISERGLAGGGAETQYF
TRBJ2-3 | . | few | TRBV19 | TGTGCCAGTAGTATCCCTGAGGTGGGGGGGCCCCCAGATACGCAGTATTTT | CASSIPEVGGPPDTQYF
TRBJ2-7 | TRBD1 | . | TRBV4-3 | TGCGCCAGCAGCCAAGACCGGACAGGGGTCTACGAGCAGTACTTC | CASSQDRTGVYEQYF
TRBJ1-4 | . | . | TRBV5-4 | TGTGCCAGCAGCTTGGGAACCGATAGTGAAAAACTGTTTTTT | CASSLGTDSEKLFF
TRBJ1-6 | TRBD1 | . | TRBV19 | TGTGCCAGTGGGACAGGGTCCGGTAATTCACCCCTCCACTTT | CASGTGSGNSPLHF
TRBJ2-3 | . | . | TRBV9 | TGTGCCAGCAGCGTAGTCGGACAATTGGATACGCAGTATTTT | CASSVVGQLDTQYF
TRBJ2-3 | . | . | TRBV5-1 | TGCGCCAGCAGCCCGGGGGAGAGCACAGATACGCAGTATTTT | CASSPGESTDTQYF
TRBJ2-7 | TRBD1 | . | TRBV10-3 | TGTGCCATCAGTGGGACAGGGGACTACGAGCAGTACTTC | CAISGTGDYEQYF
TRBJ1-5 | . | . | TRBV21-1 | TGTGCCAGCAGCAAAGCGCAGGGTTGCAATCAGCCCCAGCATTTT | CASSKAQGCNQPQHF
TRBJ2-3 | TRBD2 | . | TRBV19 | TGTGCCAGTAGTAAACTAGCGGCGTTGGGAGATACGCAGTATTTT | CASSKLAALGDTQYF
TRBJ2-2 | TRBD1 | . | TRBV9 | TGTGCCAGCAGCGTAGGGTCAGGGGGCCCCCTTTCCACCGGGGAGCTGTTTTTT | CASSVGSGGPLSTGELFF
TRBJ1-1 | TRBD1 | . | TRBV27 | TGTGCCAACAGTTACCGGACAGGGCCAGCTTTCTTT | CANSYRTGPAFF
TRBJ2-1 | TRBD2 | . | TRBV4-2 | TGTGCCAGCAGCCCCCAAGCGGGGGGAAACTACAATGAGCAGTTCTTC | CASSPQAGGNYNEQFF
TRBJ2-4 | TRBD2 | . | TRBV19 | TGTGCCAGTAGTATAGTTATGGGCCCTAGCGGGAGTGGAGACATTCAGTACTTC | CASSIVMGPSGSGDIQYF
TRBJ2-3 | . | . | TRBV7-2 | TGTGCCAGCAGCTTTGCCCTTCTGGCCACCCTGGAGGATACGCAGTATTTT | CASSFALLATLEDTQYF
TRBJ2-3 | . | once | TRBV18 | TGTGCCAGCTCACCTCTATTGGATACGCAGTATTTT | CASSPLLDTQYF
TRBJ2-7 | TRBD1 | once | TRBV15 | TGTGCCACCAGCAGAGATAGGGAACAGGGGGTTTACGAGCAGTACTTC | CATSRDREQGVYEQYF
TRBJ2-2 | TRBD1 | . | TRBV19 | TGTGCCAGTAGAAGGACAGGGGACACCGGGGAGCTGTTTTTT | CASRRTGDTGELFF
TRBJ2-1 | . | . | TRBV7-2 | TGTGCCAGCAGCTCCAGGGGACCCTCGTACTACAATGAGCAGTTCTTC | CASSSRGPSYYNEQFF
TRBJ1-2 | TRBD1 | . | TRBV27 | TGTGCCAGCAGTTTGGGTGGGACAGGTCAACTCGTCAACTATGGCTACACCTTC | CASSLGGTGQLVNYGYTF
TRBJ1-1 | . | . | TRBV7-9 | TGTGCCAGCAGCTTAGGGTCGGACACTGAAGCTTTCTTT | CASSLGSDTEAFF
TRBJ1-5 | TRBD1 | . | TRBV5-4 | TGTGCCACCCGAGACAGGGGAGGCAATCAGCCCCAGCATTTT | CATRDRGGNQPQHF
TRBJ2-1 | . | . | TRBV2 | TGTGCCAGCAAAGTCCAGGGCAGTGAGTACAATGAGCAGTTCTTC | CASKVQGSEYNEQFF
TRBJ2-7 | . | once | TRBV7-9 | TGTGCCAGCAGCCCCGGACTACCGCGAAGCGAGCAGTACTTC | CASSPGLPRSEQYF
TRBJ2-3 | . | . | TRBV9 | TGTGCCAGCAGCGTATTGGGGGCCAGGACAGATACGCAGTATTTT | CASSVLGARTDTQYF
TRBJ2-5 | TRBD1 | . | TRBV11-3 | TGTGCCAGCAGCTTAAGTTTGGGGACAGGGGAAGAGACCCAGTACTTC | CASSLSLGTGEETQYF
TRBJ1-5 | . | . | TRBV5-6 | TGTGCCAGCAGCTTTGGAGGGTTGCCTAATCAGCCCCAGCATTTT | CASSFGGLPNQPQHF
TRBJ2-7 | TRBD2 | . | TRBV7-2 | TGTGCCAGCAGCTTATATGGCGCGGGGGGTTCGTCCTACGAGCAGTACTTC | CASSLYGAGGSSYEQYF
TRBJ1-3 | . | . | TRBV27 | TGTGCCAGCAGTCCCGGGACAGGAAACACCATATATTTT | CASSPGTGNTIYF
TRBJ1-2 | . | . | TRBV25-1 | TGTGCCAGCAGTGAACATGACGGGAGGCCGTCTAACTATGGCTACACCTTC | CASSEHDGRPSNYGYTF
TRBJ1-2 | TRBD1 | . | TRBV11-2 | TGTGCCAGCAGAACCAGGGGGCAGGGAGGCCATGGCTACACCTTC | CASRTRGQGGHGYTF